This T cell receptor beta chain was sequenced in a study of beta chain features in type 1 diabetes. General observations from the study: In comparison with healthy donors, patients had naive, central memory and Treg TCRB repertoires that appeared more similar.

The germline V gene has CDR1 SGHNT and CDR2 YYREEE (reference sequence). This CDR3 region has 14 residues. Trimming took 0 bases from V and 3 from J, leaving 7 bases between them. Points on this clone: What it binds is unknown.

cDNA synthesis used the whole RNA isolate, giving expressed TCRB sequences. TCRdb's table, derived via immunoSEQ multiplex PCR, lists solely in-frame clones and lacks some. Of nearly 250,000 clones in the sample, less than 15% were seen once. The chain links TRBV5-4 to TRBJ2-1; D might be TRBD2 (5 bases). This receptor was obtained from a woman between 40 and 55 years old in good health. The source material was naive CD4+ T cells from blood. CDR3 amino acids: CASSLDGVYNEQFF. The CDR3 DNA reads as TGTGCCAGCAGCTTGGACGGGGTCTACAATGAGCAGTTCTTC.